These T cell receptor beta chains were read from a single sample in a study of radiotherapy plus CTLA-4 blockade in lung cancer. TCRdb's table, derived via immunoSEQ multiplex PCR, lists solely in-frame clones and lacks some. The sample lists around 130,000 clones; about 90% were seen once. Sequenced here: peripheral blood, sampled from a patient treated with radiotherapy plus ipilimumab. Source of these receptors: a human donor with non-small cell lung cancer that progressed on radiotherapy plus ipilimumab. CDR3s include the opening cysteine and the closing phenylalanine or tryptophan. D genes are given only for firm matches. Part of the rows lack a size; the others show once, few, many or a class for expanded clones.

d_call,j_call,clone_size,v_call,cdr3_nt,cdr3_aa
NA,TRBJ2-7,few,TRBV7-9,TGTGCCAGCAGCTTAGATATCGGGGCTACGAGCAAGTACTTC,CASSLDIGATSKYF
NA,TRBJ1-1,NA,TRBV19,TGTGCCAGTAGTATTGGGCTAGTGAACACTGAAGCTTTCTTT,CASSIGLVNTEAFF
NA,TRBJ1-1,NA,TRBV5-1,TGCGCCAGCAGCTTGGTTACGGGGAGCAGGGACCCTGAAGCTTTCTTT,CASSLVTGSRDPEAFF
TRBD1,TRBJ2-7,once,TRBV6-5,TGTGCCAGCAGAGTCGGACAGGGAACAACCTACGAGCAGTACTTC,CASRVGQGTTYEQYF
NA,TRBJ2-6,NA,TRBV6-1,TGTGCCAGCAGTGAAATTCTAGGGGTGAAGATCTCTGGGGCCAACGTCCTGACTTTC,CASSEILGVKISGANVLTF
NA,TRBJ1-2,NA,TRBV7-8,TGTGCCAGCAGCTTGGCCACAGGACCTAACTATGGCTACACCTTC,CASSLATGPNYGYTF
NA,TRBJ1-4,NA,TRBV6-5,TGTGCCAGCAGGGCCGGTGCAAATGAAAAACTGTTTTTT,CASRAGANEKLFF
TRBD1,TRBJ1-3,NA,TRBV6-6,TGTGCCAGCGGACAGGGGCCGGCCGCAGACACCATATATTTT,CASGQGPAADTIYF
NA,TRBJ1-2,once,TRBV6-5,TGTGCCAGCAGTTCACGGGACACCTATGGCTACACCTTC,CASSSRDTYGYTF
TRBD2,TRBJ2-4,once,TRBV10-1,TGCGCCAGTCTCCCTCCGGGACTAGCGGGAGGAGGAGCCAAAAACATTCAGTACTTC,CASLPPGLAGGGAKNIQYF
NA,TRBJ1-5,NA,TRBV27,TGTGCCAGCAGTGCACACAATCAGCCCCAGCATTTT,CASSAHNQPQHF
NA,TRBJ2-7,NA,TRBV6-1,TGTGCCAGCAGTGAAGCGCTTCCGGGAACCTTTTCCTACGAGCAGTACTTC,CASSEALPGTFSYEQYF
TRBD2,TRBJ2-3,NA,TRBV6-4,TGTGCCAGCAGTGACTCCGGCCTAGCGGGAGTGGATACGCAGTATTTT,CASSDSGLAGVDTQYF
TRBD2,TRBJ2-7,NA,TRBV7-3,TGTGCCAGCAGCTTAGGGCGCTCGGGACTAGCGGCGCAGTACTTC,CASSLGRSGLAAQYF
NA,TRBJ2-5,NA,TRBV18,TGTGCCAGCTCACCACGACAGGAGCAAGAGACCCAGTACTTC,CASSPRQEQETQYF
NA,TRBJ1-2,NA,TRBV19,TGTGCCAGTAGTATAAGGGGGTTGAACTATGGCTACACCTTC,CASSIRGLNYGYTF
NA,TRBJ2-1,NA,TRBV9,TGTGCCAGCAGCGTAGCGGAACAGGGACCAGGGGGGTCTGAGCAGTTCTTC,CASSVAEQGPGGSEQFF
TRBD2,TRBJ2-1,NA,TRBV7-9,TGTGCCAGCAGCACTGGGACTAGCGGGAGTAATGAGCAGTTCTTC,CASSTGTSGSNEQFF
NA,TRBJ1-1,NA,TRBV6-1,TGTGCCAGCAGCCTACTATCTAACACTGAAGCTTTCTTT,CASSLLSNTEAFF
TRBD1,TRBJ1-4,NA,TRBV5-1,TGCGCCAGCGGCCCGGACAGGGGCGTTGAAAAACTGTTTTTT,CASGPDRGVEKLFF
NA,TRBJ1-2,NA,TRBV11-2,TGTGCCAGCAGCCCCCAGAGCTACTATGGCTACACCTTC,CASSPQSYYGYTF
NA,TRBJ2-2,NA,TRBV6-1,TGTGCCAGCAGCCAAAAGACTAGTATCGGGGAGCTGTTTTTT,CASSQKTSIGELFF
NA,TRBJ2-1,once,TRBV5-1,TGCGCCAGCAGCGGCACAGGAGGGCCGCTAATTAATGAGCAGTTCTTC,CASSGTGGPLINEQFF
NA,TRBJ2-7,NA,TRBV7-3,TGTGCCAGCAGCTTAAGTGACGGGAGAAAGCACTTC,CASSLSDGRKHF
NA,TRBJ2-7,few,TRBV19,TGTGCCAGTAGTGCCGAGGGGTTTAGGAACGAGCAGTACTTC,CASSAEGFRNEQYF
TRBD2,TRBJ2-1,NA,TRBV5-1,TGCGCCAGCAGCACCCTGGGGGGGATAGCCTACAATGAGCAGTTCTTC,CASSTLGGIAYNEQFF
NA,TRBJ1-1,NA,TRBV7-6,TGTGCCAGCAGCGTCGGTCCTAAGGGGGAAGCTTTCTTT,CASSVGPKGEAFF
TRBD2,TRBJ2-2,NA,TRBV4-1,TGCGCCAGCAGCCAATTGGCCGGGCGGGAGATCTCCACCGGGGAGCTGTTTTTT,CASSQLAGREISTGELFF
NA,TRBJ2-1,NA,TRBV29-1,TGCAGCGTTGTGATGCGGGGCGGGAATGAGCAGTTCTTC,CSVVMRGGNEQFF
NA,TRBJ2-2,NA,TRBV10-1,TGCGCCAGCAGTACCCGGGAGCCAAACACCGGGGAGCTGTTTTTT,CASSTREPNTGELFF
NA,TRBJ1-1,NA,TRBV2,TGTGCCAGCAACGATCAAAGGGGCACTGAAGCTTTCTTT,CASNDQRGTEAFF
NA,TRBJ2-2,NA,TRBV27,TGTGCCAGCAGCCGTCGGGCGGACAGTTACACCGGGGAGCTGTTTTTT,CASSRRADSYTGELFF
TRBD2,TRBJ2-1,NA,TRBV6-6,TGTGCCAGTTCCCGTACTAGCGGGTGGAACAATGAGCAGTTCTTC,CASSRTSGWNNEQFF
TRBD2,TRBJ2-3,NA,TRBV9,TGTGCCAGCAGCGAGGGGACTAGCGGGAGCTCAGATACGCAGTATTTT,CASSEGTSGSSDTQYF
NA,TRBJ2-3,NA,TRBV7-9,TGTGCCAGCGAAACCCCCACAGATACGCAGTATTTT,CASETPTDTQYF
NA,TRBJ2-7,few,TRBV6-1,TGTGCCAGCAGTGCGCCCTACGAGCAGTACTTC,CASSAPYEQYF
NA,TRBJ2-1,once,TRBV19,TGTGCCAGTAGAGGGGACCGGGACGGGTACAATGAGCAGTTCTTC,CASRGDRDGYNEQFF
NA,TRBJ1-2,NA,TRBV19,TGTGCCAGTTCACCCCGGGGGGGTCACTATGGCTACACCTTC,CASSPRGGHYGYTF
NA,TRBJ2-5,NA,TRBV19,TGTGCCAGTAGGGAGGACTCTGCGGAGACCCAGTACTTC,CASREDSAETQYF
TRBD2,TRBJ2-7,NA,TRBV29-1,TGCAGCGTTCGACAGAACCCTCGCTTTAGCGGGAGAGAGGACGAGCAGTACTTC,CSVRQNPRFSGREDEQYF
TRBD2,TRBJ2-1,NA,TRBV15,TGTGCCACCGGCTTAGCGGGTAGCAATGAGCAGTTCTTC,CATGLAGSNEQFF
NA,TRBJ1-1,NA,TRBV18,TGTGCCAGCTCACCGGAGACGGCGATGAACACTGAAGCTTTCTTT,CASSPETAMNTEAFF
NA,TRBJ1-5,NA,TRBV2,TGTGCCAGCAGAGCACGATGGGATCAGCCCCAGCATTTT,CASRARWDQPQHF
TRBD1,TRBJ1-3,once,TRBV6-1,TGTGCCAGCAGTGCGGCAGGGGGCTCGGGAAACACCATATATTTT,CASSAAGGSGNTIYF
NA,TRBJ2-3,NA,TRBV29-1,TGCGGCGGGCGGGATGCAGATACGCAGTATTTT,CGGRDADTQYF
NA,TRBJ2-3,NA,TRBV11-2,TGTGCCAGCAGCTTAGGAGCTGGGACAGATACGCAGTATTTT,CASSLGAGTDTQYF
NA,TRBJ2-7,NA,TRBV11-3,TGTGCCAGCAGCTTAGACTCGGGGACGTACGAGCAGTACTTC,CASSLDSGTYEQYF
NA,TRBJ1-2,NA,TRBV5-1,TGCGCCAGCAGCTTGGCGACCGATAACTATGGCTACACCTTC,CASSLATDNYGYTF